These 18 T cell receptor beta chains share one sample of origin, sequenced in a study of response to subunit inactivated influenza vaccine. TCRdb independently ran MiXCR on the RT-PCR reads; one entry per CDR3 protein. The table includes some 800,000 distinct CDR3 sequences, 21% detected once. The input for sequencing was PBMCs from blood, taken 5 days after vaccination. The source is a man aged 50-59 years who received an inactivated influenza vaccine.

This clonotype was seen a handful of times. The rearrangement uses TRBV7-9 and TRBJ1-3; maybe TRBD1 (5 bases). CDR1 is SEHNR, CDR2 FQNEAQ, per germline (reference sequence). This CDR3 is 15 amino acids long. V was shortened by 5 bases and J by 4 bases, with 15 bases between the two germline ends. The CDR3 bases are TGTGCCAGCAGCCTAGGAGGGACTCCAGGAAACACCATATATTTT. Translation: CASSLGGTPGNTIYF.

This clonotype has only a few counts. The chain employs TRBV6-5 and TRBJ2-6; D remains ambiguous. In germline, CDR1 is MNHEY, CDR2 SVGAGI. The CDR3 runs 17 residues. The germline V and J ends were trimmed by 0 bases and 4 bases, with 13 bases remaining between them. The CDR3 DNA reads TGTGCCAGCAGTTACTCGAGTTCGTTACACGGGGCCAACGTCCTGACTTTC. This gives the protein CASSYSSSLHGANVLTF.

This clonotype was recorded a few times. The rearrangement joins TRBV11-2 to TRBJ2-1; D remains unclear. CDR3 size: 14 residues. Trimming removed 1 base from V and 9 bases from J, with 13 bases in between. Germline CDR1 reads SGHAT; CDR2 reads FQNNGV. This chain's CDR3 is CASSLGEGMVEQFF. CDR3 in DNA: TGTGCCAGCAGCTTAGGCGAAGGGATGGTTGAGCAGTTCTTC.

This clonotype was observed a few times. The chain recombines TRBV21-1 with TRBJ2-7; TRBD1, as called in the table, went unchecked against the DNA. TRBV21-1 counts as a pseudogene. CDR3 length: 15 residues. CDR3 in amino acids: CASSNRQGINYEQYF. The DNA of the CDR3 is TGTGCCAGCAGCAACAGACAGGGAATAAACTACGAGCAGTACTTC.

This clonotype was seen a few times. The rearrangement joins TRBV7-2 to TRBJ2-4; D is ambiguous. This CDR3 has 15 amino acids. CDR1 is SGHTA and CDR2 is FQGNSA in the germline V gene. Trimming cost V 6 bases and J 0 bases, with 12 bases left between them. In DNA, the CDR3 is TGTGCCAGCAGTTCCTACGATCTAGCCAAAAACATTCAGTACTTC. Translation gives CASSSYDLAKNIQYF. Together with reference TRBV7-2 and TRBJ2-4, the CDR3 gives the full variable domain: GAGVSQSPSNKVTEKGKDVELRCDPISGHTALYWYRQSLGQGLEFLIYFQGNSAPDKSGLPSDRFSAERTGGSVSTLTIQRTQQEDSAVYLCASSSYDLAKNIQYFGAGTRLSVL.

A few counts support this clonotype. The rearrangement uses TRBV29-1 and TRBJ2-3; D is undetermined. The CDR3 spans 10 residues. Trimming cost V 3 bases and J 6 bases, with 4 bases left between them. Per germline, CDR1 SQVTM and CDR2 ANQGSEA. The CDR3: CSVDEDTQYF. Written as DNA, the CDR3 is TGCAGCGTTGATGAGGATACGCAGTATTTT.

This clonotype was counted between two and nine times. The chain recombines TRBV24-1 with TRBJ2-5; the D is unclear. V shed 5 bases and J shed 5 bases, with 17 bases lying between them. The CDR3 totals 15 residues. Germline CDR1 KGHDR, CDR2 SFDVKD. The CDR3 reads CATSGVMGNGETQYF. As DNA, the CDR3 is TGTGCCACCAGTGGTGTTATGGGGAATGGGGAGACCCAGTACTTC.

This clonotype was observed a handful of times. The chain uses TRBV20-1 and TRBJ2-1; TRBD2 matches 12 bases. The V gene end was trimmed by 5 bases and the J gene end by 4 bases; junction bases not matched to a gene: 3. CDR3 length equals 14 residues. Germline V lookup: CDR1 DFQATT, CDR2 SNEGSKA (reference sequence). CDR3 sequence (DNA): TGCAGTGCTGAGACTAGCGGGGGTTACAATGAGCAGTTCTTC. This sequence encodes CSAETSGGYNEQFF.

The rearrangement joins TRBV6-6 to TRBJ2-7, with 9 bases matching TRBD1. The germline V gene encodes CDR1 MNHNY and CDR2 SVGAGI (reference sequence). This CDR3 region has 13 residues. The V and J ends lost 2 bases and 6 bases, in that order; junction bases with no gene match: 2. The CDR3, as DNA: TGTGCCAGCAGTTACGGGACAGGGTCCGAGCAGTACTTC. Encoded protein: CASSYGTGSEQYF.

The table lists this clonotype with a few counts. In nucleotides, the CDR3 is TGTGCCAGCAGTACCCTAGCCCAAGAGACCCAGTACTTC. Translated, it gives CASSTLAQETQYF. This chain links TRBV7-3 with TRBJ2-5; possible D gene TRBD2, 5 bases. CDR1 and CDR2 (germline): SGHTA, FQGTGA. Trimming took off 6 bases at V and 1 base at J, with 9 bases between the two ends. The CDR3 covers 13 residues.

The chain uses TRBV12-3 or TRBV12-4 and TRBJ2-2; TRBD2 agrees at 9 bases. Losses at the gene ends were 4 bases for V and 1 base for J; bases not matched to a gene: 4. This CDR3 spans 16 amino acids. For the CDR3, the DNA is TGTGCCAGCAGTTCCCCTAGCGGGATGAACACCGGGGAGCTGTTTTTT. Its translation: CASSSPSGMNTGELFF.

Here the CDR3 DNA reads TGCGCCAGCAGCTCCGACCCTAGCGGGGGCTACAATGAGCAGTTCTTC. Residues: CASSSDPSGGYNEQFF. This chain connects TRBV5-1 to TRBJ2-1; 10 nucleotides match TRBD2. Germline V gives CDR1 SGHRS, CDR2 YFSETQ. The junction had 6 bases not matched to a gene; V was cut back by 3 bases and J by 3 bases. The CDR3 length is 16 residues.

A few counts support this clonotype. The rearrangement uses TRBV10-3 and TRBJ1-1, with D unresolved. Germline values: CDR1 ENHRY, CDR2 SYGVKD. Trimming took 7 bases from V and 8 from J, leaving 11 bases between them. The CDR3 is 11 residues long. This chain's CDR3 is CAIKEQEEAFF. The CDR3 DNA reads as TGTGCCATCAAGGAGCAGGAAGAAGCTTTCTTT.

The sample holds a few counts of this clonotype. V usage is TRBV7-8 and J usage is TRBJ2-7; no firm D call. Germline lookup yields CDR1 SGHVS and CDR2 FQNEAQ. The CDR3 has 16 amino acids. Trimming left V 0 bases short and J 2 bases short, with 14 bases between. CDR3 residues: CASSLARSPTAYEQYF. The CDR3 nucleotides read TGTGCCAGCAGCTTAGCGAGGAGCCCCACGGCCTACGAGCAGTACTTC. Full variable domain (missing parts from reference TRBV7-8 and TRBJ2-7): GAGVSQSPRYKVAKRGQDVALRCDPISGHVSLFWYQQALGQGPEFLTYFQNEAQLDKSGLPSDRFFAERPEGSVSTLKIQRTQQEDSAVYLCASSLARSPTAYEQYFGPGTRLTVT.

This rearrangement joins TRBV28 to TRBJ2-1; D is uncertain. The CDR3 is 13 amino acids. The germline V gene encodes CDR1 MDHEN and CDR2 SYDVKM. V was pared by 3 bases and J by 8 bases, with 11 bases between. The CDR3 coding sequence is TGTGCCAGCAGTTTCCCCGTTCGCGATGAGCAGTTCTTC. Protein sequence: CASSFPVRDEQFF.

This clonotype was seen a handful of times. The V gene is TRBV6-1, the J gene TRBJ2-1; D is uncertain. V was trimmed by 6 bases and J by 9 bases, leaving 15 bases between them. The CDR3 covers 13 residues. Germline lookup yields CDR1 MNHNS and CDR2 SASEGT. This CDR3 is CASRPRRLGEQFF. The CDR3 DNA reads TGTGCCAGCAGACCCCGCCGATTGGGTGAGCAGTTCTTC.

V is TRBV7-2 and J is TRBJ2-2; possible D gene TRBD2, 7 bases. The CDR3 runs 16 residues. The germline V gene encodes CDR1 SGHTA and CDR2 FQGNSA. Trimming cost V 5 bases and J 5 bases, with 18 bases left between them. CDR3 loop: CASSPHGLGGTGELFF. CDR3 in DNA: TGTGCCAGCAGCCCCCACGGACTAGGGGGGACCGGGGAGCTGTTTTTT.

In DNA form, the CDR3 reads TGTGCCAGCAACGCTCAAGAAGGCAATGAGCAGTTCTTC. This codes for CASNAQEGNEQFF. V usage is TRBV2 and J usage is TRBJ2-1, with D uncertain. Per germline, CDR1 SNHLY and CDR2 FYNNEI. The CDR3 has 13 residues. The ends were cut back, 7 bases at V and 6 bases at J, with 13 bases in the middle.